The 17 T cell receptor beta chains below come from one sample, sequenced in a study of vaccination and CD4 T cells after COVID-19. CD4+ T cells that had been cultured provided DNA sequenced with the Oncomine TCR Beta short-read assay. TCRdb itself ran the PCR reads through MiXCR, one entry per CDR3 protein. The sample has around 15,000 distinct CDR3 sequences, around 30% seen once. Indicated treatment: roughly 10-day PBMC culture with coronavirus spike peptide pools or control peptides (ViraFEST assay). No antigens are known for them. The specimen was cultured CD4+ T cells from blood. These receptors were obtained from a human donor with COVID-19.

The CDR3 spells CASSGALTSGANVLTF. The CDR3 DNA reads as TGTGCCAGCTCGGGGGCTCTCACCTCTGGGGCCAACGTCCTGACTTTC. J is TRBJ2-6 and V is TRBV28, with D tentatively TRBD1 or TRBD2 (6 bases each). Germline values: CDR1 MDHEN, CDR2 SYDVKM. This CDR3 contains 16 residues. Trimming cost V 8 bases and J 0 bases, with 14 bases left between them.

A few counts support this clonotype. The chain carries TRBV19 and TRBJ1-2; unclear D gene. The CDR3 consists of 13 residues. The germline V and J ends were trimmed by 3 bases and 4 bases, with 9 bases remaining between them. CDR1 LNHDA and CDR2 SQIVND come from the germline V gene (reference sequence). CDR3 sequence (DNA): TGTGCCAGTAGTATCGATGACCTCTATGGCTACACCTTC. This encodes CASSIDDLYGYTF.

The sample holds a few counts of this clonotype. This sequence joins TRBV19 and TRBJ1-1, with 7 bases that match TRBD1. J lost 1 base, V lost 4 bases, and 3 bases had no gene match. In germline, CDR1 is LNHDA, CDR2 SQIVND (reference sequence). The CDR3 spans 14 residues. The CDR3 region is CASSNDRENTEAFF. DNA for the CDR3: TGTGCCAGTAGTAACGACAGGGAGAACACTGAAGCTTTCTTT.

The J gene is TRBJ1-1, the V gene TRBV11-2; the D is unclear. Germline V CDR1 and CDR2: SGHAT, FQNNGV. This CDR3 is 11 amino acids long. V was trimmed by 4 bases and J by 11 bases, leaving 11 bases between them. CDR3 residues: CASSSVGSAFF. The DNA of the CDR3 is TGTGCCAGCAGCTCCGTCGGCAGTGCTTTCTTT.

The genes are TRBV30 and TRBJ1-2; D ambiguous. The CDR3 extends over 15 amino acids. V lost 4 bases and J 1 base, leaving 16 bases between the germline ends. Germline values: CDR1 GTSNPN, CDR2 SVGIG (reference sequence). The DNA of the CDR3 is TGTGCCTGGAAGGCGCCAGGCGGGAGTAACTATGGCTACACCTTC. The encoded protein is CAWKAPGGSNYGYTF.

The rearrangement uses TRBV18 and TRBJ1-1; no reliable D call. This CDR3 has 15 amino acids. Germline CDR1 KGHSH, CDR2 LQKENI. With 4 bases removed from V and 3 bases from J, the gap between germline ends came to 15 bases. Here the CDR3 DNA reads TGTGCCAGCTCACAACTTGGTTCAGCGGACACTGAAGCTTTCTTT. It yields the protein CASSQLGSADTEAFF.

The table lists this clonotype with a few counts. The chain has TRBV19 and TRBJ1-2; 11 bases map to TRBD1. J lost 7 bases, V lost 10 bases, and 11 bases had no gene match. The V gene's germline CDR1 is LNHDA and CDR2 SQIVND (reference sequence). The CDR3 extends over 14 amino acids. The CDR3 here is CATLSGTGGFGYTF. DNA for the CDR3: TGTGCCACCCTGTCGGGGACAGGGGGTTTTGGCTACACCTTC. The full variable domain, completed using reference TRBV19 and TRBJ1-2, is DGGITQSPKYLFRKEGQNVTLSCEQNLNHDAMYWYRQDPGQGLRLIYYSQIVNDFQKGDIAEGYSVSREKKESFPLTVTSAQKNPTAFYLCATLSGTGGFGYTFGSGTRLTVV.

DNA for the CDR3: TGTGCCAGCAGCGGACCGATCTCTGGAAACACCATATATTTT. Translating it yields CASSGPISGNTIYF. V usage is TRBV5-6 and J usage is TRBJ1-3; D call uncertain. The CDR3 runs to 14 residues. From germline, CDR1 is SGHDT and CDR2 YYEEEE. The V end was cut by 4 bases, the J end by 0 bases, with 8 bases between.

V is TRBV12-3 or TRBV12-4 and J is TRBJ1-4; no clear D. V was clipped by 6 bases and J by 7 bases, with 12 bases between them. The CDR3 has 13 amino acids. CDR3 residues: CASRPTKGEKLFF. The CDR3 DNA reads as TGTGCCAGCAGGCCAACCAAGGGTGAAAAACTGTTTTTT.

The V and J genes are TRBV12-3 or TRBV12-4 and TRBJ1-3; D is possibly TRBD1 (5 bases). There are 19 residues in the CDR3. V was clipped by 7 bases and J by 0 bases, with 25 bases between them. The chain's CDR3 is CASTLGRGIPWTSGNTIYF. The CDR3 bases are TGTGCCAGCACCTTGGGGCGGGGTATCCCTTGGACCTCTGGAAACACCATATATTTT.

This sequence joins TRBV18 and TRBJ1-1, with D unresolved. In germline, CDR1 is KGHSH, CDR2 LQKENI. The CDR3 contains 15 residues. With 3 bases removed from V and 2 bases from J, the gap between germline ends came to 13 bases. The CDR3 protein is CASSPIKAGNTEAFF. The CDR3 DNA sequence: TGTGCCAGCTCACCTATAAAGGCGGGAAACACTGAAGCTTTCTTT.

This clonotype is deemed large (0.1 to 1%). The genes are TRBV6-5 and TRBJ1-2; TRBD1 aligns across 11 bases. Germline values: CDR1 MNHEY, CDR2 SVGAGI. Trimming removed 0 bases from V and 8 bases from J; junction bases left unmatched: 5. The length of the CDR3 is 15 residues. CDR3 residues: CASSYSDRGLSGYTF. The CDR3 nucleotides are TGTGCCAGCAGTTACTCGGACAGGGGGCTATCGGGCTACACCTTC.

The rearrangement uses TRBV4-1 and TRBJ1-1; unclear D gene. Germline V gene sequence: CDR1 MGHRA, CDR2 YSYEKL. The CDR3 has 13 amino acids. Trimming took 4 bases from V and 4 from J, leaving 10 bases between them. DNA for the CDR3: TGCGCCAGCAGCCGGCAAGGAGGCACTGAAGCTTTCTTT. This encodes CASSRQGGTEAFF.

This clonotype showed up just a few times. J is TRBJ2-3 and V is TRBV19; weak D call: TRBD2 (7 bases). The germline V gene encodes CDR1 LNHDA and CDR2 SQIVND (reference sequence). V was clipped by 10 bases and J by 0 bases, with 23 bases between them. The CDR3 is 17 amino acids. The CDR3 DNA follows: TGTGCCACCTCCCTAGGGGGGGGCCTCCCTAGCACAGATACGCAGTATTTT. Encoded protein: CATSLGGGLPSTDTQYF.

V is TRBV7-9 and J is TRBJ2-3, with TRBD2 as a possible D gene (5 bases). Germline V lookup: CDR1 SEHNR, CDR2 FQNEAQ (reference sequence). The CDR3 spans 13 residues. V lost 6 bases to trimming and J lost 4 bases, with 11 bases between them. As DNA, the CDR3 is TGTGCCAGCAGTTACGCGGGTCCAGATACGCAGTATTTT. This gives the protein CASSYAGPDTQYF. The full variable domain, completed using reference TRBV7-9 and TRBJ2-3, is DTGVSQNPRHKITKRGQNVTFRCDPISEHNRLYWYRQTLGQGPEFLTYFQNEAQLEKSRLLSDRFSAERPKGSFSTLEIQRTEQGDSAMYLCASSYAGPDTQYFGPGTRLTVL.

This clonotype was counted only a few times. V is TRBV27 and J is TRBJ1-5, with D hard to call. V lost 3 bases, J lost 3 bases, and 3 bases lay in between. This CDR3 has 12 residues. Looked up from germline, CDR1 is MNHEY and CDR2 is SMNVEV (reference sequence). As DNA, the CDR3 is TGTGCCAGCAGTTTTTACAATCAGCCCCAGCATTTT. This translates into CASSFYNQPQHF.

V usage is TRBV20-1 and J usage is TRBJ1-1, with 7 bases lining up with TRBD1. The CDR3 loop spans 14 amino acids. Germline values: CDR1 DFQATT, CDR2 SNEGSKA (reference sequence). V lost 1 base to trimming and J lost 3 bases; unmatched junction nucleotides: 5. The CDR3 coding sequence is TGCAGTGCTAGAGTGGGACAGTCTTACACTGAAGCTTTCTTT. Translation: CSARVGQSYTEAFF.